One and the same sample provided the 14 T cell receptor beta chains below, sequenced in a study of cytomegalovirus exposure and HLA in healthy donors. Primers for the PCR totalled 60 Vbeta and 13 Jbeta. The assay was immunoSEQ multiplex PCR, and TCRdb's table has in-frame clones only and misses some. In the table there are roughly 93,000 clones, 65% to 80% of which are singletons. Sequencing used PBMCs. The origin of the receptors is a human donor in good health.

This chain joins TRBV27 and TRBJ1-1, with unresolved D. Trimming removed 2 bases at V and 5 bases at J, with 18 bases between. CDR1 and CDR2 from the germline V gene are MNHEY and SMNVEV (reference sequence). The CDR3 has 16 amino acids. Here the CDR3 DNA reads TGTGCCAGCAGTTTAAACCGCCGGGGAGTTGGGACTGAAGCTTTCTTT. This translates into CASSLNRRGVGTEAFF.

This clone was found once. CDR3 loop: CASTPPGIETQYF. DNA for the CDR3: TGTGCCAGCACCCCTCCCGGGATCGAGACCCAGTACTTC. V gene TRBV7-2 combines with J gene TRBJ2-5, with TRBD2 as a possible D gene (5 bases). CDR3 length: 13 amino acids. Trimming took 7 bases from V and 5 from J, leaving 14 bases between them. Germline V gives CDR1 SGHTA, CDR2 FQGNSA.

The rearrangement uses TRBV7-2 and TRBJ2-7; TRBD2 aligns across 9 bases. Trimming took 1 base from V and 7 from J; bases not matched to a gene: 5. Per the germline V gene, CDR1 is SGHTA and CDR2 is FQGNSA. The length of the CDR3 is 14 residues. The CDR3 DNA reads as TGTGCCAGCAGCTTAGGAGCGGGAGGAAGTGAGCAGTACTTC. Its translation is CASSLGAGGSEQYF.

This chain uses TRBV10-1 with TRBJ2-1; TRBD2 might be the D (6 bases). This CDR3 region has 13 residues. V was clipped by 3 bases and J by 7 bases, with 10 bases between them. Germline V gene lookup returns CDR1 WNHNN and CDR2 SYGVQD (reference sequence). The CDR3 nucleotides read TGCGCCAGCAGTGACCTAGCGTGGAATGAGCAGTTCTTC. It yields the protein CASSDLAWNEQFF.

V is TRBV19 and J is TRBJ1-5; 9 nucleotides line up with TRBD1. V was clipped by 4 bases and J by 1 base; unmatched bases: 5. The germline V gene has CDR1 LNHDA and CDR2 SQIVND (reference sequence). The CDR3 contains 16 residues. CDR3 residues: CASSRSGTGSNQPQHF. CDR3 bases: TGTGCCAGTAGTAGATCCGGGACAGGGAGCAATCAGCCCCAGCATTTT.

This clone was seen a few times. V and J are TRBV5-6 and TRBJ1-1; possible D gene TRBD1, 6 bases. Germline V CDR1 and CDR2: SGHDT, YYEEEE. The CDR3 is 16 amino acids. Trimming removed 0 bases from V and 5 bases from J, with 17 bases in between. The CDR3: CASSLEAGRGGTEAFF. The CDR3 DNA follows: TGTGCCAGCAGCTTGGAGGCGGGCAGGGGTGGGACTGAAGCTTTCTTT.

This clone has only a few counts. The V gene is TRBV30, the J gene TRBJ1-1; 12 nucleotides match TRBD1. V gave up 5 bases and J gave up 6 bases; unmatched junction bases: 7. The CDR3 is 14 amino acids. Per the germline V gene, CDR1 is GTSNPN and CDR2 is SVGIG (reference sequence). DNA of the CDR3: TGTGCCTGGGGGGGGGACAGGGGGCCTTCTGAAGCTTTCTTT. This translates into CAWGGDRGPSEAFF.

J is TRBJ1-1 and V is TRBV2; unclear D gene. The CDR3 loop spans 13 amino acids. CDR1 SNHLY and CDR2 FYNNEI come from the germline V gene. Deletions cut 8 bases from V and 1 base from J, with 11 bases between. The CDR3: CASGTGRNTEAFF. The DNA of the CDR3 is TGTGCCAGCGGAACTGGGCGGAACACTGAAGCTTTCTTT.

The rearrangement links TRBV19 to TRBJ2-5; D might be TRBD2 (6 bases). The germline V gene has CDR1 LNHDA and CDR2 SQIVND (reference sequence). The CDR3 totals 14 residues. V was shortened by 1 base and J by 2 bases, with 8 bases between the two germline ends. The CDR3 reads CASSIGGVQETQYF. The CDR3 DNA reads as TGTGCCAGTAGTATAGGGGGGGTTCAAGAGACCCAGTACTTC. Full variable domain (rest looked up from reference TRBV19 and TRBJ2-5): DGGITQSPKYLFRKEGQNVTLSCEQNLNHDAMYWYRQDPGQGLRLIYYSQIVNDFQKGDIAEGYSVSREKKESFPLTVTSAQKNPTAFYLCASSIGGVQETQYFGPGTRLLVL.

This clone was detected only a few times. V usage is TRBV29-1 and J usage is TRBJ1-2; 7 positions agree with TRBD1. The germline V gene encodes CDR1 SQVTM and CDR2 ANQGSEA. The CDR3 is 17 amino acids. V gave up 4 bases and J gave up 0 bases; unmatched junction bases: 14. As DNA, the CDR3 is TGCAGCGTTGCTCGTAGTTCTTGGACAGGACCTAACTATGGCTACACCTTC. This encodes CSVARSSWTGPNYGYTF.

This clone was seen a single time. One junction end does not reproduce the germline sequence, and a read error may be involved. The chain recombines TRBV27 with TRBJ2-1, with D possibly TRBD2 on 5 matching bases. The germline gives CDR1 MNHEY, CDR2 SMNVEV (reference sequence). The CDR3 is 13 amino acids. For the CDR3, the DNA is TGTGCCAGCGGCCCTGGGAGCCGACCTAACAAGGTCTTC. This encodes CASGPGSRPNKVF.

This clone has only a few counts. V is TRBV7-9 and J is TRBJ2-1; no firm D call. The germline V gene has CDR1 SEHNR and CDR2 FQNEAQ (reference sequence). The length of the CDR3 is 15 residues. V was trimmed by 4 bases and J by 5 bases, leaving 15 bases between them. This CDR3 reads CASSSPQTRDNEQFF. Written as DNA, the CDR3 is TGTGCCAGCAGCTCCCCCCAGACTCGGGACAATGAGCAGTTCTTC.

CDR3 nucleotides: TGTGCCAGCAGTCGGGACTTCGACGGGGAGACCCAGTACTTC. Translated, it gives CASSRDFDGETQYF. This chain uses TRBV25-1 with TRBJ2-5; a possible D gene is TRBD2 (6 bases). This CDR3 spans 14 amino acids. The V gene's germline CDR1 is MGHDK and CDR2 SYGVNS. Trimming pared 5 bases from V and 5 bases from J, leaving 15 bases between.

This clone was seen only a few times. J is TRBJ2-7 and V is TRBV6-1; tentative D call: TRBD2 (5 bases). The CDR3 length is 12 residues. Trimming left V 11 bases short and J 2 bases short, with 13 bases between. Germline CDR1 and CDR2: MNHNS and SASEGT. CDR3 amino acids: CAASRGTYEQYF. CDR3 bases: TGTGCCGCGAGCCGGGGTACCTACGAGCAGTACTTC.